Following are 2 T cell receptor beta chains from one sample sequenced in a study of blood T cell repertoires in COVID-19 (dated by TCRdb to the early 2020s). Receptor amplification or capture employed the immunoSEQ multiplex PCR assay. TCRdb provides this immuneACCESS table in a form limited to in-frame rearrangements. Some clones are lacking; in checked studies, under half of them reflect an unresolved V gene, and why the rest are absent is not known. Present in this sample are 300,000 to 350,000 clones, roughly 90% of which were seen just once. Approximately 2.4% of the sample goes to the ten largest clones. The sequencing input was peripheral blood. The receptors shown here come from a man between 18 and 35 years old with active or convalescent COVID-19.

This clone was found once. The V gene is TRBV29-1, the J gene TRBJ2-5, with D possibly TRBD2 on 7 matching bases. V was shortened by 3 bases and J by 5 bases, with 13 bases between the two germline ends. Germline values: CDR1 SQVTM, CDR2 ANQGSEA. The CDR3 covers 13 residues. The DNA for the CDR3 is TGCAGCGTTGACCGCGGGGGCCGTGAGACCCAGTACTTC. Translation: CSVDRGGRETQYF.

The chain combines TRBV6-1 with TRBJ2-7; D might be TRBD1 (7 bases). Trimming took off 0 bases at V and 6 bases at J, with 12 bases between the two ends. There are 14 residues in the CDR3. CDR1 and CDR2 (germline): MNHNS, SASEGT. The CDR3 sequence is CASSEANRGGEQYF. The CDR3 region has the DNA TGTGCCAGCAGTGAAGCGAACAGGGGAGGCGAGCAGTACTTC.